This T cell receptor beta chain was identified in a study of blood T cells in healthy people across ages. Findings and caveats of the study: The long-lived group displayed more naive CD4+ cells, plus higher diversity, than the aged donors did. Since the PBMCs were unsorted, naive and antigen-experienced cells could not be conclusively compared.

V shed 3 bases and J shed 2 bases, with 8 bases lying between them. Germline CDR1 and CDR2: SQVTM and ANQGSEA. This CDR3 is built from 12 residues. A J-beta primer mix and a sample-barcoded 5' primer were used in a second PCR of roughly 6 to 12 cycles. Every cDNA molecule carried a tag from a template-switch adaptor bearing 12 random nucleotides. TCRdb analysed the 5' RACE reads with MiXCR anew, one entry per CDR3 protein. The sample includes 1.5 million to 2 million distinct CDR3 sequences, roughly two fifths of them seen just once. Of note for this clonotype: Its antigen remains unidentified.

V usage is TRBV29-1 and J usage is TRBJ2-7, with TRBD2 as a possible D gene (5 bases). The sample was blood. This TCR was sampled from a human donor in good health. The CDR3 DNA reads as TGCAGCGTTGACAGCGGAACCTACGAGCAGTACTTC. This encodes CSVDSGTYEQYF.